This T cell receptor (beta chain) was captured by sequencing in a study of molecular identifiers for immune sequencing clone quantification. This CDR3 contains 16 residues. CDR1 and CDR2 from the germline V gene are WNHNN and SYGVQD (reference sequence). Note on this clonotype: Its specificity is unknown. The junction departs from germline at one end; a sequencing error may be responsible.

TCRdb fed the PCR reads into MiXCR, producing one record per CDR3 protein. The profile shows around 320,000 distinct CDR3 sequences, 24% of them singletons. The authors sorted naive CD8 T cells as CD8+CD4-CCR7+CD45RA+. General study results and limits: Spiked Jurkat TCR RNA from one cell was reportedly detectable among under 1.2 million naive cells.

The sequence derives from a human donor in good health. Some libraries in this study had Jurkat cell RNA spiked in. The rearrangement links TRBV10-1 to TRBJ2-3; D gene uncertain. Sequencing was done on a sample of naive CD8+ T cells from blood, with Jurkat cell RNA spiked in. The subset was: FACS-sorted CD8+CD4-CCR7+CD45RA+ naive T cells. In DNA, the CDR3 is TGCGCCAGCAGTGAGTACCAGGCTGGGTACACAGATGCGCAGTATTTT. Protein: CASSEYQAGYTDAQYF.